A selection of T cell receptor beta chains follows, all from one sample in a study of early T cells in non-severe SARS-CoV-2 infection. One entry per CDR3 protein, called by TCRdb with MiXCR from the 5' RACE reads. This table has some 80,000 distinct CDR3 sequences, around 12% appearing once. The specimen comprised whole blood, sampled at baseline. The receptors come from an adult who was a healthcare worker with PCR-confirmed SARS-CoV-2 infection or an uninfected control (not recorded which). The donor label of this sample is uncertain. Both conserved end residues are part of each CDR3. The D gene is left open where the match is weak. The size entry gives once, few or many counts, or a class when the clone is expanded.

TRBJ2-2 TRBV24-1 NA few TGTGCCACCAGTGAGGCCGATGTTGGAACCGGGGAGCTGTTTTTT CATSEADVGTGELFF
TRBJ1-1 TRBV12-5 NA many TGTGCTAGTGGTAGCCGTATTGAAGCTTTCTTT CASGSRIEAFF
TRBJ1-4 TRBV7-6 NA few TGTGCCAGCAGCCCGACAGTAACCCATGAAAAACTGTTTTTT CASSPTVTHEKLFF
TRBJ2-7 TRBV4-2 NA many TGTGCCAGCGAAACTCCGGAGGGCGAGCAGTACTTC CASETPEGEQYF
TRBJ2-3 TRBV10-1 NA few TGCGCCTCCCCGGAGGGGGGCACAGATACGCAGTATTTT CASPEGGTDTQYF
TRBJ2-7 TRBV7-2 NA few TGTGCCAGCAGCTTTTTAGTTAGCGAGCAGTACTTC CASSFLVSEQYF
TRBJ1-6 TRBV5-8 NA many TGTGCCAGCAGCTTGCGGCCAGCCTGGGATTCACCCCTCCACTTT CASSLRPAWDSPLHF
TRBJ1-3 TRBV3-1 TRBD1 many TGTGCCAGCAGCCGCTTAACAGGGGGCGCTGGAAACACCATATATTTT CASSRLTGGAGNTIYF
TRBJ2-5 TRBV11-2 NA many TGTGCCAGCACCCTTAGAGAGACCCAGTACTTC CASTLRETQYF
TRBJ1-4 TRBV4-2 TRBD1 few TGTGCCAGCAGCCTTCTAGACAGGGGGAATGAAAAACTGTTTTTT CASSLLDRGNEKLFF